Below, one TCR beta chain is given with its context. The repertoire was sequenced with immunoSEQ multiplex PCR; TCRdb's copy has only in-frame clones and lacks some. The table records over 150,000 clones, approximately 84% of them present only once. V was clipped by 5 bases and J by 6 bases, with 10 bases between them. CDR1 and CDR2 from the germline V gene are SNHLY and FYNNEI. The CDR3 has 13 residues. The data originate from a study of blood T cell repertoires in COVID-19. The chain recombines TRBV2 with TRBJ2-2, with D maybe TRBD2 (5 bases). Sequences were obtained from peripheral blood. The TCR comes from an elderly woman with COVID-19, enrolled during active disease. For the CDR3, the DNA is TGTGCCAGCAGTCGGACTTTGGCCGGGGAGCTGTTTTTT. Translation: CASSRTLAGELFF.